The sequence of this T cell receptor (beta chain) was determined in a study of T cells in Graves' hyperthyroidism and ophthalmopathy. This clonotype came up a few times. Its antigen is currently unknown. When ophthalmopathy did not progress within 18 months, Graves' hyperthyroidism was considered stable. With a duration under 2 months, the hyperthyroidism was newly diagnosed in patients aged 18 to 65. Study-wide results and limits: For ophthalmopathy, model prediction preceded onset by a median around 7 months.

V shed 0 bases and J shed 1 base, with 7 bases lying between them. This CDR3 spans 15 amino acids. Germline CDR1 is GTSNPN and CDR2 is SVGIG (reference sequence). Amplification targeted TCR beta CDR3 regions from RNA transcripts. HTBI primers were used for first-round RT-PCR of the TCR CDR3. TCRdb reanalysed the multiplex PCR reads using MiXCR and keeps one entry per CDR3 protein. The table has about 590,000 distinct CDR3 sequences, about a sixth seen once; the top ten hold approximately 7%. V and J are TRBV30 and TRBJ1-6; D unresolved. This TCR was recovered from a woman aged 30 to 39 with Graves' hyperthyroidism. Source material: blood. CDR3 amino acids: CAWSVMGSYNSPLHF. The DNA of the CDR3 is TGTGCCTGGAGTGTAATGGGGTCCTATAATTCACCCCTCCACTTT.